Listed below are T cell receptor beta chains from one sample, sequenced in a study of blood T cell repertoires in COVID-19. Produced via immunoSEQ multiplex PCR; TCRdb's table is partial and in-frame only. Here the sample spans about 300,000 clones, around nine tenths being singletons. Input material: PBMCs or T cells enriched from blood (not recorded which). The receptors were gathered from a woman in her forties who had recovered from COVID-19. Each CDR3 is given with its conserved first and last residue. Each record gives: clone size, J gene, D gene, V gene, CDR3 protein, CDR3 DNA. A D gene is named only where the DNA matches it firmly. Clone size, where shown, is once, few, many, or a class for clones that have expanded.

>.|TRBJ1-1|TRBD1|TRBV2
CASNTGVRTEAFF
TGTGCCAGCAATACAGGGGTGAGGACTGAAGCTTTCTTT
>.|TRBJ1-5|.|TRBV6-1
CASSEAYSLQPQHF
TGTGCCAGCAGTGAAGCGTACAGCCTTCAGCCCCAGCATTTT
>.|TRBJ2-5|TRBD2|TRBV7-2
CASSLNPPSGGETQYF
TGTGCCAGCAGCTTAAACCCGCCCAGCGGGGGAGAGACCCAGTACTTC
>.|TRBJ1-1|.|TRBV6-2/TRBV6-3
CASSWTGSRGAYTEAFF
TGTGCCAGCAGTTGGACTGGAAGCCGTGGAGCTTACACTGAAGCTTTCTTT
>.|TRBJ2-5|.|TRBV5-1
CASSRRGTTGETQYF
TGCGCCAGCAGTCGGAGAGGAACCACCGGGGAGACCCAGTACTTC
>.|TRBJ1-2|TRBD1|TRBV19
CASSQGGLDYGYTF
TGTGCCAGTAGTCAGGGGGGCTTGGACTATGGCTACACCTTC
>.|TRBJ2-1|TRBD1|TRBV29-1
CSVLTGGRVDEQFF
TGCAGCGTATTGACAGGGGGGAGAGTCGATGAGCAGTTCTTC
>.|TRBJ2-7|.|TRBV19
CASSIDAQTRTYEQYF
TGTGCCAGTAGTATAGATGCACAGACCCGGACCTACGAGCAGTACTTC
>.|TRBJ1-2|.|TRBV18
CASSRTPQGDYGYTF
TGTGCCAGCTCACGGACCCCCCAAGGGGACTATGGCTACACCTTC
>.|TRBJ1-2|TRBD1|TRBV18
CASSPNVNSDRALGYTF
TGTGCCAGCTCACCCAACGTTAACAGCGACAGGGCCCTCGGCTACACCTTC
>.|TRBJ1-1|.|TRBV27
CASKGHPNRARSEAFF
TGTGCCAGCAAAGGCCACCCGAACAGGGCGCGGTCTGAAGCTTTCTTT
>.|TRBJ1-1|.|TRBV5-1
CASSLSLPPRRENTEAFF
TGCGCCAGCAGCCTATCCCTCCCCCCGCGACGGGAGAACACTGAAGCTTTCTTT
>.|TRBJ1-5|.|TRBV19
CASSIGSRNQPQHF
TGTGCCAGTAGTATTGGCAGTCGCAATCAGCCCCAGCATTTT
>.|TRBJ1-1|TRBD1|TRBV19
CASRQDRGTEAFF
TGTGCCAGTAGGCAGGACAGGGGGACTGAAGCTTTCTTT
>.|TRBJ2-1|.|TRBV24-1
CATSDESSGVNEQFF
TGTGCCACCAGTGACGAATCATCGGGAGTCAATGAGCAGTTCTTC
>once|TRBJ1-1|.|TRBV6-5
CASSATGTTTEAFF
TGTGCCAGCAGCGCGACAGGTACGACCACTGAAGCTTTCTTT
>.|TRBJ1-2|.|TRBV5-1
CASSLGLPNYGYTF
TGCGCCAGCAGCTTGGGCCTACCCAACTATGGCTACACCTTC
>.|TRBJ2-3|.|TRBV27
CASSSRSSTDTQYF
TGTGCCAGCAGTTCCAGGTCTAGCACAGATACGCAGTATTTT
>few|TRBJ1-1|.|TRBV7-3
CASSLSGGHLLNTEAFF
TGTGCCAGCAGCTTAAGTGGGGGCCACCTATTGAACACTGAAGCTTTCTTT
>.|TRBJ2-7|.|TRBV5-1
CASSLVAPYEQYF
TGCGCCAGCAGCTTGGTAGCTCCTTACGAGCAGTACTTC
>.|TRBJ2-2|TRBD1|TRBV5-8
CASSTGTGWDTGELFF
TGTGCCAGCAGCACTGGGACAGGGTGGGACACCGGGGAGCTGTTTTTT
>.|TRBJ2-1|TRBD2|TRBV11-2
CASSPRTSAGDEQFF
TGTGCCAGCAGCCCGAGGACTAGCGCAGGCGATGAGCAGTTCTTC
>.|TRBJ2-7|TRBD1|TRBV27
CAAGTGPYEQYF
TGTGCCGCAGGGACAGGACCCTACGAGCAGTACTTC
>once|TRBJ2-7|.|TRBV2
CASSQDSYEQYF
TGTGCCAGCAGCCAGGACAGCTACGAGCAGTACTTC
>.|TRBJ2-6|.|TRBV7-3
CASSSTVGAGANVLTF
TGTGCCAGCAGCTCCACAGTCGGGGCTGGGGCCAACGTCCTGACTTTC
>.|TRBJ1-6|.|TRBV19
CASSIDPRGSPLHF
TGTGCCAGTAGTATAGATCCTAGGGGTTCACCCCTCCACTTT
>.|TRBJ1-2|.|TRBV6-5
CASSSTGGEWYGYTF
TGTGCCAGCAGTTCTACGGGGGGCGAATGGTATGGCTACACCTTC
>.|TRBJ2-7|.|TRBV19
CASSLRGGAGQYF
TGTGCCAGTAGTCTCCGAGGGGGGGCCGGGCAGTACTTC
>once|TRBJ2-1|.|TRBV9
CASSPLGSEQFF
TGTGCCAGCAGCCCACTAGGGTCGGAGCAGTTCTTC
>.|TRBJ1-2|.|TRBV12-3/TRBV12-4
CASSPHGHDGYTF
TGTGCCAGCAGTCCACATGGACACGATGGCTACACCTTC
>.|TRBJ2-5|TRBD1|TRBV5-1
CASSLSGTEETQYF
TGCGCCAGCAGCTTGTCCGGGACAGAAGAGACCCAGTACTTC
>.|TRBJ1-4|.|TRBV18
CASVRGREAGEKLFF
TGTGCCAGCGTACGGGGAAGGGAGGCTGGTGAAAAACTGTTTTTT
>.|TRBJ1-4|TRBD1|TRBV11-2
CASSQRTGGYEKLFF
TGTGCCAGCAGCCAGAGGACAGGGGGCTATGAAAAACTGTTTTTT
>.|TRBJ1-1|TRBD1|TRBV4-2
CASSQDWTGGPNTEAFF
TGTGCCAGCAGCCAAGATTGGACAGGGGGACCGAACACTGAAGCTTTCTTT
>.|TRBJ2-2|TRBD2|TRBV19
CASSTGLAGGLYGELFF
TGTGCCAGTAGTACGGGACTAGCGGGAGGGCTCTACGGGGAGCTGTTTTTT
>once|TRBJ1-3|.|TRBV30
CAWSVVTGNTIYF
TGTGCCTGGAGTGTTGTTACTGGAAACACCATATATTTT